The rows below give T cell receptor beta chains drawn from one sample of a study of T cell repertoires in cytomegalovirus infection. TCRdb reanalysed the reads using MiXCR and keeps one entry per CDR3 protein. The repertoire has under 250,000 distinct CDR3 sequences, approximately 13% of them found once; the top ten carry around 1.6%. The sample taken for sequencing was PBMCs. These receptors came from a human donor in good health (CMV status not recorded). Some clones in this sample may be carry-over from other donors' samples. CDR3s leave out the opening cysteine and the closing phenylalanine or tryptophan. D genes are given only for firm matches. Expanded clones are given a class, and other clones once, few, many or no size at all.

TRBJ2-2 | TRBD2 | TRBV7-2 | many | ASSRLSGGGTGELF
TRBJ2-5 | . | TRBV12-3/TRBV12-4 | many | ASSYGFQETQY
TRBJ1-1 | TRBD1 | TRBV20-1 | . | SALAGGTEAF
TRBJ2-2 | . | TRBV2 | few | ASSLKANTGELF
TRBJ2-7 | . | TRBV29-1 | few | SAGGGMGYEQY
TRBJ2-5 | . | TRBV7-8 | many | ASSRGGGTVETQY
TRBJ2-1 | . | TRBV24-1 | few | ATSDPTSKPDEQF
TRBJ2-7 | TRBD2 | TRBV6-1 | . | ASSEGLETYEQY
TRBJ2-7 | TRBD1 | TRBV28 | many | ASSLLPGQGSYEQY
TRBJ1-2 | TRBD1 | TRBV14 | . | ASSRTGDRGSYGYT
TRBJ1-2 | . | TRBV5-4 | few | ASSSGLQGSNYGYT
TRBJ1-3 | . | TRBV2 | many | ASRDTSGNTIY
TRBJ2-6 | . | TRBV7-2 | many | ASSPSSSGANVLT
TRBJ1-1 | . | TRBV6-2/TRBV6-3 | many | ASSYVTINTEAF
TRBJ1-5 | . | TRBV3-1 | . | ASSQDGIQPQH
TRBJ1-3 | . | TRBV3-1 | few | ASSQEQGGNTIY
TRBJ2-2 | TRBD2 | TRBV20-1 | few | SARASGRKNGELF
TRBJ1-4 | TRBD1 | TRBV28 | . | ASGWTGTNEKLF
TRBJ2-5 | . | TRBV7-2 | many | ASSLRLAQETQY
TRBJ2-3 | TRBD1 | TRBV7-2 | many | ASSLVATGGLDTQY
TRBJ1-2 | . | TRBV12-3/TRBV12-4 | few | ASSFGSRSYYGYT
TRBJ2-3 | TRBD2 | TRBV28 | many | ASSPMPGTSGATDTQY
TRBJ2-7 | . | TRBV6-1 | many | ASSEIRARNYEQY
TRBJ2-1 | TRBD2 | TRBV7-2 | many | ASSFLAGGFSSYNEQF
TRBJ1-2 | TRBD1 | TRBV5-4 | . | ASSLEIAGGGYT
TRBJ2-3 | . | TRBV7-2 | many | ASGYTDTQY
TRBJ2-1 | . | TRBV6-2/TRBV6-3 | many | ASSYSRIDSLYNEQF
TRBJ1-3 | . | TRBV7-2 | many | ASSLGRGNTIY
TRBJ2-2 | TRBD1 | TRBV7-2 | many | ASSLGGTGGTGELF